These 25 T cell receptor beta chains share one sample of origin, sequenced in a study of T cell responses to AZD1222 COVID-19 vaccine. Profiled with immunoSEQ multiplex PCR; TCRdb holds only in-frame clones, not every one. The sample lists over 85,000 clones; about 90% were seen once. The sample here was peripheral blood, taken 28 days after the second AZD1222 dose. Receptors originate from an adult who received the AZD1222 COVID-19 vaccine.

This clone was counted once. The CDR3 region is CASSPTGSGNTIYF. CDR3 DNA: TGCGCCAGCAGCCCGACAGGCTCTGGAAACACCATATATTTT. The chain has TRBV5-1 and TRBJ1-3, with D possibly matching TRBD1 (6 bases). There are 14 residues in the CDR3. The ends were cut back, 4 bases at V and 0 bases at J, with 8 bases in the middle. Looked up from germline, CDR1 is SGHRS and CDR2 is YFSETQ.

This clone was counted between two and nine times. The V call is TRBV9, the J call TRBJ1-2; 7 bases match TRBD1. CDR3 size: 14 residues. The ends lost 3 bases at V and 3 bases at J; junction bases unmatched: 5. CDR1 is SGDLS and CDR2 is YYNGEE in the germline V gene. The CDR3 region has the DNA TGTGCCAGCAGCGGGGGACAGAGTTACTATGGCTACACCTTC. This codes for CASSGGQSYYGYTF.

In the case of this clone: Other nucleotide sequences in the sample specify the same CDR3. The chain joins TRBV6-5 to TRBJ1-2; 11 nucleotides match TRBD1. The CDR3 loop spans 16 amino acids. Unmatched junction bases numbered 7, after V lost 3 bases and J lost 4 bases. CDR1 and CDR2 (germline): MNHEY, SVGAGI. CDR3 residues: CASSYFRTGGSYGYTF. CDR3 DNA sequence: TGTGCCAGCAGTTATTTCCGGACAGGGGGCAGCTATGGCTACACCTTC.

This sequence joins TRBV3-1 (or the pseudogene TRBV3-2) and TRBJ1-1; TRBD1 agrees at 12 bases. This CDR3 is 15 amino acids long. Trimming took 3 bases from V and 5 from J; bases not matched to a gene: 4. Germline V gene lookup returns CDR1 LGHDT and CDR2 YNNKEL (reference sequence). Here the CDR3 reads CASSQGDRGRTEAFF. In DNA form, the CDR3 reads TGTGCCAGCAGCCAGGGGGACAGGGGGCGAACTGAAGCTTTCTTT.

V is TRBV19 and J is TRBJ1-5; no reliable D call. V lost 4 bases to trimming and J lost 6 bases, with 10 bases between them. CDR1 LNHDA and CDR2 SQIVND come from the germline V gene (reference sequence). The CDR3 is 13 residues long. The CDR3 DNA sequence: TGTGCCAGTAGTAGAGGTGGTGGTCAGCCCCAGCATTTT. This codes for CASSRGGGQPQHF. Using reference TRBV19 and TRBJ1-5 for the parts outside the CDR3, the full variable domain is DGGITQSPKYLFRKEGQNVTLSCEQNLNHDAMYWYRQDPGQGLRLIYYSQIVNDFQKGDIAEGYSVSREKKESFPLTVTSAQKNPTAFYLCASSRGGGQPQHFGDGTRLSIL.

The chain is built from TRBV27 and TRBJ2-2, with D perhaps being TRBD1 or TRBD2 (5 bases each). Looked up from germline, CDR1 is MNHEY and CDR2 is SMNVEV (reference sequence). This CDR3 is built from 13 residues. Trimming took 4 bases from V and 12 from J, leaving 15 bases between them. CDR3: CASSSPGRKQLFF. CDR3 bases: TGTGCCAGCAGTTCTCCGGGGCGAAAGCAGCTGTTTTTT.

The rearrangement uses TRBV5-1 and TRBJ2-1; 7 bases are a match to TRBD1. This CDR3 region has 13 residues. Germline V gene data show CDR1 as SGHRS and CDR2 as YFSETQ. Trimming cost V 4 bases and J 7 bases; bases outside gene matches: 5. The CDR3 region has the DNA TGCGCCAGCAGCCCAGACAGGGTAAATGAGCAGTTCTTC. This encodes CASSPDRVNEQFF.

This chain joins TRBV5-1 and TRBJ2-4, with 8 bases identical to TRBD1. CDR1 and CDR2 from the germline V gene are SGHRS and YFSETQ. This CDR3 is built from 17 residues. The V and J ends lost 0 bases and 5 bases, in that order; junction bases with no gene match: 10. CDR3 nucleotide sequence: TGCGCCAGCAGCTTGGCCCCAGGGGGCGCCGGGCAAAACATTCAGTACTTC. Translating it yields CASSLAPGGAGQNIQYF.

The V gene is TRBV3-1 (or the pseudogene TRBV3-2), the J gene TRBJ2-3; D perhaps matches TRBD2 (5 bases). Trimming shortened V by 0 bases and J by 5 bases, and 9 bases separated the two germline ends. The length of the CDR3 is 14 residues. Germline V gives CDR1 LGHDT, CDR2 YNNKEL (reference sequence). The CDR3 loop is CASSQDLALDTQYF. The CDR3, as DNA: TGTGCCAGCAGCCAAGACCTAGCCTTAGATACGCAGTATTTT.

V and J are TRBV2 and TRBJ2-5; possibly TRBD1 for D (5 bases). The CDR3 spans 14 residues. Trimming stripped 1 base from V and 10 bases from J, with 16 bases between. CDR1 is SNHLY, CDR2 FYNNEI, per germline. CDR3 in DNA: TGTGCCAGCAGTGAAGGGCTGCCAGGGATTGACCAGTACTTC. Translated, it gives CASSEGLPGIDQYF.

The rearrangement links TRBV19 to TRBJ1-5, with no clear D. The V end was cut by 3 bases, the J end by 0 bases, with 9 bases between. The CDR3 is made up of 15 amino acids. CDR1 and CDR2 from the germline V gene are LNHDA and SQIVND (reference sequence). CDR3 sequence reads: CASSIPDTSNQPQHF. Here the CDR3 DNA reads TGTGCCAGTAGTATTCCCGACACTAGCAATCAGCCCCAGCATTTT. The full variable domain, in which reference TRBV19 and TRBJ1-5 provide the parts outside the CDR3, is DGGITQSPKYLFRKEGQNVTLSCEQNLNHDAMYWYRQDPGQGLRLIYYSQIVNDFQKGDIAEGYSVSREKKESFPLTVTSAQKNPTAFYLCASSIPDTSNQPQHFGDGTRLSIL.

This chain connects TRBV29-1 to TRBJ2-5; the D gene is possibly TRBD2 (5 bases). The CDR3 has 11 amino acids. Per germline, CDR1 SQVTM and CDR2 ANQGSEA. V was shortened by 7 bases and J by 1 base, with 7 bases between the two germline ends. This CDR3 is CSGSAQETQYF. The CDR3, as DNA: TGCAGCGGTAGCGCCCAAGAGACCCAGTACTTC. Based on the CDR3 plus reference TRBV29-1 and TRBJ2-5, the full variable domain is SAVISQKPSRDICQRGTSLTIQCQVDSQVTMMFWYRQQPGQSLTLIATANQGSEATYESGFVIDKFPISRPNLTFSTLTVSNMSPEDSSIYLCSGSAQETQYFGPGTRLLVL.

The chain recombines TRBV20-1 with TRBJ2-1; D gene ambiguous. There are 11 residues in the CDR3. V gave up 0 bases and J gave up 7 bases, with 4 bases separating them. From germline, CDR1 is DFQATT and CDR2 SNEGSKA (reference sequence). The CDR3 DNA follows: TGCAGTGCTAGAGAGTTGAATGAGCAGTTCTTC. Residues: CSARELNEQFF.

The V and J genes are TRBV27 and TRBJ1-6, with D uncertain. CDR3 size: 13 residues. The germline V and J ends were trimmed by 8 bases and 4 bases, with 9 bases remaining between them. From germline, CDR1 is MNHEY and CDR2 SMNVEV (reference sequence). The DNA for the CDR3 is TGTGCCAGCGCCCCGGTGTATAATTCACCCCTCCACTTT. This translates into CASAPVYNSPLHF.

The V gene is TRBV5-1, the J gene TRBJ1-2; no definite D call. The CDR3 is 14 residues long. V was shortened by 4 bases and J by 2 bases, with 12 bases between the two germline ends. The germline gives CDR1 SGHRS, CDR2 YFSETQ. The CDR3 is CASSLASENYGYTF. The CDR3 coding sequence is TGCGCCAGCAGCCTGGCCTCGGAAAACTATGGCTACACCTTC.

This chain connects TRBV5-1 to TRBJ2-5, with 8 bases that match TRBD1. Germline CDR1 reads SGHRS; CDR2 reads YFSETQ. This CDR3 is built from 16 residues. The trim removed 2 bases at V and 5 bases at J, leaving 11 bases unmatched. CDR3: CASSFSPSGGLETQYF. CDR3 nucleotides: TGCGCCAGCAGCTTCTCTCCCTCAGGGGGCTTGGAGACCCAGTACTTC.

The chain links TRBV27 to TRBJ1-6, with TRBD1 as a possible D gene (6 bases). The germline CDR1 and CDR2 sequences are MNHEY and SMNVEV (reference sequence). V was shortened by 1 base and J by 6 bases, with 16 bases between the two germline ends. This CDR3 has 17 residues. CDR3 amino acids: CASSLYWTEDLNSPLHF. The CDR3 region has the DNA TGTGCCAGCAGTTTATACTGGACAGAAGACCTTAATTCACCCCTCCACTTT.

This sequence joins TRBV10-3 and TRBJ1-2; 11 positions agree with TRBD1. V shed 5 bases, J shed 7 bases, and the junction held 9 bases outside the gene matches. CDR1 and CDR2 from the germline V gene are ENHRY and SYGVKD. CDR3 length equals 15 residues. CDR3 in amino acids: CAISPWTGGIGGYTF. The CDR3 coding sequence is TGTGCCATCAGTCCCTGGACAGGGGGCATTGGTGGCTACACCTTC.

The chain uses TRBV5-4 and TRBJ2-6, with D possibly TRBD1 on 6 matching bases. The CDR3 runs 15 residues. Germline V CDR1 and CDR2: SGHNT, YYREEE (reference sequence). Trimming removed 5 bases from V and 1 base from J, with 10 bases in between. The CDR3 nucleotides read TGTGCCAGCAGTTTGCAGGGGTCTGGGGCCAACGTCCTGACTTTC. Protein sequence: CASSLQGSGANVLTF.

This clone was seen only once. The rearrangement links TRBV19 to TRBJ1-5; weak D call: TRBD1 (6 bases). The germline V gene has CDR1 LNHDA and CDR2 SQIVND (reference sequence). Trimming shortened V by 6 bases and J by 5 bases, and 17 bases separated the two germline ends. The CDR3 runs to 15 residues. CDR3 coding DNA: TGTGCCAGTAGAGGGGGAACGGGGGCCCATCAGCCCCAGCATTTT. Translating it yields CASRGGTGAHQPQHF.

The genes are TRBV9 and TRBJ2-4; possible D gene TRBD1, 5 bases. This CDR3 has 16 residues. The V end was cut by 0 bases, the J end by 0 bases, with 10 bases between. From germline, CDR1 is SGDLS and CDR2 YYNGEE. The CDR3 loop reads CASSVGVREAKNIQYF. In nucleotides, the CDR3 is TGTGCCAGCAGCGTAGGAGTCAGGGAAGCCAAAAACATTCAGTACTTC.

The V gene is TRBV27, the J gene TRBJ2-7; the D gene could be TRBD1 or TRBD2 (5 bases each). V shed 3 bases and J shed 4 bases, with 13 bases lying between them. Germline lookup yields CDR1 MNHEY and CDR2 SMNVEV (reference sequence). The CDR3 contains 14 residues. CDR3 coding DNA: TGTGCCAGCAGTTTGGGACCCGAAGGGTACGAGCAGTACTTC. It is translated as CASSLGPEGYEQYF.

The CDR3 DNA sequence: TGTGCCAGCAATCAGGGGGACGAGGAAAAACTGTTTTTT. This translates into CASNQGDEEKLFF. This chain links TRBV28 with TRBJ1-4; 7 bases align to TRBD1. Germline lookup yields CDR1 MDHEN and CDR2 SYDVKM. The CDR3 spans 13 residues. With 7 bases clipped from V and 8 bases from J, the junction kept 7 bases outside the gene matches.

This chain joins TRBV18 and TRBJ1-3; D perhaps matches TRBD1 (6 bases). Germline values: CDR1 KGHSH, CDR2 LQKENI. The CDR3 runs to 16 residues. V lost 6 bases and J lost 0, with 15 bases in between. The CDR3 is CASSPRADSSGNTIYF. CDR3 bases: TGTGCCAGCTCCCCGAGGGCGGACAGCTCTGGAAACACCATATATTTT.

V usage is TRBV5-1 and J usage is TRBJ1-1, with a weak D call TRBD1 (6 bases). With 4 bases removed from V and 5 bases from J, the gap between germline ends came to 18 bases. Germline-derived CDR1 and CDR2 are SGHRS and YFSETQ. This CDR3 has 15 amino acids. This CDR3 is CASSMRTAPGTEAFF. The CDR3 bases are TGCGCCAGCAGCATGCGGACAGCGCCGGGAACTGAAGCTTTCTTT.